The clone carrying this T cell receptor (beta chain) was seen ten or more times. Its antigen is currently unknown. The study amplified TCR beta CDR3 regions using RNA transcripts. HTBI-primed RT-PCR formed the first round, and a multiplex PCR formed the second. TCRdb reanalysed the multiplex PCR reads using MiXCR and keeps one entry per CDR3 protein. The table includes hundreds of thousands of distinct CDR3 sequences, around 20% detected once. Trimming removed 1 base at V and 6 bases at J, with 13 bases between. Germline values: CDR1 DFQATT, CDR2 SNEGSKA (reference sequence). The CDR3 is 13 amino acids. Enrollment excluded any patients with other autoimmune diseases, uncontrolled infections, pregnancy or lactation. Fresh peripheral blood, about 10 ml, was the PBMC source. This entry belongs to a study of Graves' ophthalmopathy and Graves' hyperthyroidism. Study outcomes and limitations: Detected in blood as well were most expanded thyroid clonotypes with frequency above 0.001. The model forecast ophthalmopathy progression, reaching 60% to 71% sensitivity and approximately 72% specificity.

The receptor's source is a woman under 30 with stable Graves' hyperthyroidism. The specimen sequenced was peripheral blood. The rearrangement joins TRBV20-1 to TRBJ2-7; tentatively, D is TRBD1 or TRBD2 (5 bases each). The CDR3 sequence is CSARVYTGGEQYF. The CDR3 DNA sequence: TGCAGTGCTAGAGTTTATACAGGAGGCGAGCAGTACTTC.